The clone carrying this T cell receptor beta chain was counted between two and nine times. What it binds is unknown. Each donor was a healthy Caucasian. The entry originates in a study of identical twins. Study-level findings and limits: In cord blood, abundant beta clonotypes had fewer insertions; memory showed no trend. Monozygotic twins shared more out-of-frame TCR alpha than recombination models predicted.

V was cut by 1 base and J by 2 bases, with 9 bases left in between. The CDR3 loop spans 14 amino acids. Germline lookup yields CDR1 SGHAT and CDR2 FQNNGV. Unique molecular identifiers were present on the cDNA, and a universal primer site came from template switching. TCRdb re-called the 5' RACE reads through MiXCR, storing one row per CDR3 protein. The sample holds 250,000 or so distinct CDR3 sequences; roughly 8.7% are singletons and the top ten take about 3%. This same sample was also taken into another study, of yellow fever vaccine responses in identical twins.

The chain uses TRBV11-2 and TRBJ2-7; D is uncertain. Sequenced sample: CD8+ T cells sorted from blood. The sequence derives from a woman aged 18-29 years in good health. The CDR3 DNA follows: TGTGCCAGCAGCTTAGTTTCCACCCCCTACGAGCAGTACTTC. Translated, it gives CASSLVSTPYEQYF.